The 20 T cell receptor beta chains in this list originate from one sample, sequenced in a study of T-cell memory formation after mild COVID-19. TCRdb processed the 5' RACE reads anew with MiXCR; each CDR3 protein has one entry. In the table there are under 350,000 distinct CDR3 sequences, 15% to 20% of which are singletons. Source material: PBMCs or a T cell subset sorted from them (not recorded which). Receptors originate from a man between 18 and 29 years old who had mild COVID-19 (a few samples of this study predate the infection). Cell type and time point are not known.

The sample holds a few counts of this clonotype. The rearrangement joins TRBV6-2 or TRBV6-3 to TRBJ1-2; TRBD1 is a possible D gene (5 bases). The CDR3 runs 13 residues. V was pared by 6 bases and J by 1 base, with 9 bases between. Germline V lookup: CDR1 MNHEY, CDR2 SVGEGT. The CDR3 coding sequence is TGTGCCAGCAGGGAGACAGATAACTATGGCTACACCTTC. It is translated as CASRETDNYGYTF.

This sequence joins TRBV6-2 or TRBV6-3 and TRBJ2-2, with TRBD1 matching over 11 bases. The trim removed 8 bases at V and 6 bases at J, leaving 5 bases unmatched. The CDR3 loop spans 14 amino acids. Germline values: CDR1 MNHEY, CDR2 SVGEGT. CDR3: CASHKGQGAGELFF. The CDR3 region has the DNA TGTGCCAGCCACAAGGGACAGGGGGCCGGGGAGCTGTTTTTT.

This clonotype occurred a few times. This sequence joins TRBV4-1 and TRBJ2-3; TRBD1 is a possible D gene (6 bases). This CDR3 contains 16 residues. Trimming pared 1 base from V and 1 base from J, leaving 12 bases between. Per the germline V gene, CDR1 is MGHRA and CDR2 is YSYEKL. This CDR3 reads CASSQVDRQGTDTQYF. The CDR3 DNA reads TGCGCCAGCAGCCAAGTTGATAGACAGGGCACAGATACGCAGTATTTT.

This clonotype was seen a few times. The rearrangement uses TRBV6-5 and TRBJ1-4, with D possibly TRBD1 on 5 matching bases. Germline V CDR1 and CDR2: MNHEY, SVGAGI. The CDR3 loop spans 14 amino acids. V was shortened by 6 bases and J by 3 bases, with 11 bases between the two germline ends. Here the CDR3 reads CASRPTGSNEKLFF. In DNA form, the CDR3 reads TGTGCCAGCAGACCTACAGGATCTAATGAAAAACTGTTTTTT.

This clonotype has just a few counts. The chain couples TRBV12-3 or TRBV12-4 to TRBJ2-5, with TRBD2 matching 9 bases. After removal of 8 bases from V and 3 bases from J, the junction contained 7 bases not matched to a gene. The CDR3 totals 14 residues. DNA of the CDR3: TGTGCCAGCCTGGTTAGCGGGGGAAAAGAGACCCAGTACTTC. Its translation: CASLVSGGKETQYF.

The table lists this clonotype with a count of one. The chain combines TRBV15 with TRBJ2-1; no clear D. Germline CDR1 and CDR2: LNHNV and YYDKDF (reference sequence). This CDR3 region has 13 residues. Trimming took 5 bases from V and 5 from J, leaving 10 bases between them. The DNA of the CDR3 is TGTGCCACCAGCCGGAGAAGTAACAATGAGCAGTTCTTC. Residues: CATSRRSNNEQFF.

This clonotype was detected only a few times. This chain uses TRBV7-2 with TRBJ2-3; a weak D match, TRBD2 (5 bases). This CDR3 comprises 15 residues. CDR1 and CDR2 (germline): SGHTA, FQGNSA. Trimming shortened V by 6 bases and J by 0 bases, and 13 bases separated the two germline ends. The CDR3 DNA follows: TGTGCCAGCAGGTTTAGAGCGGCTAGCACAGATACGCAGTATTTT. As protein: CASRFRAASTDTQYF.

This clonotype has ten or more counts. This chain connects TRBV7-9 to TRBJ2-2; D is ambiguous. This CDR3 comprises 16 residues. Deletions cut 5 bases from V and 0 bases from J, with 13 bases between. Per germline, CDR1 SEHNR and CDR2 FQNEAQ (reference sequence). CDR3 nucleotide sequence: TGTGCCAGCAGCCCTCGCGACGGTGCGAACACCGGGGAGCTGTTTTTT. It encodes CASSPRDGANTGELFF.

The chain uses TRBV6-5 and TRBJ1-5; TRBD1 matches at 8 bases. The CDR3 extends over 15 amino acids. Germline assignment: CDR1 MNHEY and CDR2 SVGAGI. Germline trimming cut 6 bases from V and 4 bases from J; bases unmatched to any gene: 8. CDR3 sequence (DNA): TGTGCCAGCAGCCTTGACAGGGGTGGAAATCAGCCCCAGCATTTT. It is translated as CASSLDRGGNQPQHF.

The CDR3 loop is CASSIVPGNTIYF. The CDR3 DNA reads TGCGCCAGCAGCATTGTCCCTGGAAACACCATATATTTT. The chain uses TRBV5-1 and TRBJ1-3; D uncertain. Trimming took 4 bases from V and 2 from J, leaving 7 bases between them. This CDR3 comprises 13 residues. Germline CDR1 and CDR2: SGHRS and YFSETQ.

The chain recombines TRBV7-2 with TRBJ2-1, with D possibly TRBD2 on 6 matching bases. The CDR3 has 15 residues. Germline CDR1 reads SGHTA; CDR2 reads FQGNSA. The V end lost 5 bases, the J end lost 4 bases, and 15 bases lay between the germline ends. CDR3 region: CASSRDFSPYNEQFF. The CDR3 region has the DNA TGTGCCAGCAGCCGGGACTTCTCGCCTTACAATGAGCAGTTCTTC.

CDR3 amino acids: CAISGRDTTNYGYTF. The CDR3 DNA reads TGTGCCATCAGCGGCCGGGACACCACTAACTATGGCTACACCTTC. The chain carries TRBV10-3 and TRBJ1-2; tentative D call: TRBD1 (6 bases). Germline CDR1 ENHRY, CDR2 SYGVKD. The CDR3 has 15 amino acids. V was trimmed by 6 bases and J by 0 bases, leaving 14 bases between them.

This clonotype appeared a few times. The V and J genes are TRBV5-8 and TRBJ2-3; 10 nucleotides align to TRBD2. Trimming took 5 bases from V and 4 from J; bases not matched to a gene: 10. CDR3 length: 16 residues. Germline CDR1 and CDR2: SGHTS and YDEGEE. The DNA of the CDR3 is TGTGCCAGCAGTTTTCTAGCGGGGGCCCCGGCAGATACGCAGTATTTT. Protein product: CASSFLAGAPADTQYF.

This clonotype was detected only a few times. The rearrangement joins TRBV4-1 to TRBJ2-3, with D perhaps TRBD2 (5 bases). The germline gives CDR1 MGHRA, CDR2 YSYEKL. V gave up 0 bases and J gave up 2 bases, with 18 bases separating them. The CDR3 runs 18 residues. CDR3 in DNA: TGCGCCAGCAGCCAAGATAGCCCAGGACTGGGATACACAGATACGCAGTATTTT. The encoded protein is CASSQDSPGLGYTDTQYF.

The chain couples TRBV10-3 to TRBJ1-5, with a possible D match to TRBD1 (6 bases). CDR3 size: 16 residues. From germline, CDR1 is ENHRY and CDR2 SYGVKD. Trimming shortened V by 3 bases and J by 9 bases, and 21 bases separated the two germline ends. The DNA for the CDR3 is TGTGCCATCAGTGAAGGTCGGGGGACAAACAGTCGGCCCCAGCATTTT. Its translation: CAISEGRGTNSRPQHF.

There are a few counts of this clonotype. One end of the junction is discordant with germline, which a read error may explain. This chain joins TRBV7-7 and TRBJ2-5; TRBD2 matches at 13 bases. The CDR3 is 15 residues long. Germline CDR1 SSHAT, CDR2 FNYEAQ (reference sequence). The CDR3 DNA sequence: TGTGCTAGCAGCTTTGGACTAGCGGGGGAAGAGACCCAGTACTTC. Its translation is CASSFGLAGEETQYF. The whole variable domain, filled in from reference TRBV7-7 and TRBJ2-5, reads GAGVSQSPRYKVTKRGQDVTLRCDPISSHATLYWYQQALGQGPEFLTYFNYEAQPDKSGLPSDRFSAERPEGSISTLTIQRTEQRDSAMYRCASSFGLAGEETQYFGPGTRLLVL.

This clonotype has at least ten counts. This rearrangement joins TRBV5-1 to TRBJ2-7; TRBD1 or TRBD2 may be the D gene (5 bases each). V lost 0 bases to trimming and J lost 2 bases, with 12 bases between them. The CDR3 contains 15 residues. Germline V CDR1 and CDR2: SGHRS, YFSETQ. The CDR3 bases are TGCGCCAGCAGCTTGGGAGGGGCGTGGGCCTACGAGCAGTACTTC. Protein: CASSLGGAWAYEQYF.

This clonotype was recorded many times. V usage is TRBV7-2 and J usage is TRBJ2-7; weak D call: TRBD1 (6 bases). CDR3 length: 13 amino acids. Trimming took 5 bases from V and 7 from J, leaving 15 bases between them. The germline CDR1 and CDR2 sequences are SGHTA and FQGNSA. CDR3 bases: TGTGCCAGCAGCCCCAACAGGGTGCAAGAGCAGTACTTC. This codes for CASSPNRVQEQYF.

This clonotype was seen many times. The chain recombines TRBV20-1 with TRBJ2-1, with a tentative D call TRBD2 (6 bases). CDR1 DFQATT and CDR2 SNEGSKA come from the germline V gene (reference sequence). The germline V and J ends were trimmed by 3 bases and 6 bases, with 9 bases remaining between them. The CDR3 runs 12 residues. CDR3 sequence reads: CSASRDSNEQFF. CDR3 nucleotide sequence: TGCAGTGCTAGTAGGGACTCCAATGAGCAGTTCTTC.

The rearrangement joins TRBV10-3 to TRBJ1-2; possible D gene TRBD1, 5 bases. This CDR3 comprises 13 residues. The germline CDR1 and CDR2 sequences are ENHRY and SYGVKD. The ends were cut back, 7 bases at V and 7 bases at J, with 16 bases in the middle. This CDR3 is CAITPGRESGYTF. In DNA, the CDR3 is TGTGCCATCACCCCGGGCAGGGAGAGTGGCTACACCTTC.